A selection of T cell receptor beta chains follows, all from one sample in a study of blood T cell repertoires in COVID-19. Some clones are missing from TCRdb's copy, which holds only in-frame ones; the method was immunoSEQ multiplex PCR. The data show around 200,000 clones, under 90% seen once. The sequenced material came from peripheral blood. These receptors were obtained from a woman of 80 years or more with active or convalescent COVID-19. The CDR3 runs from the conserved cysteine through the conserved F or W. Fields, in order: D gene, clone size, J gene, V gene, CDR3 protein, CDR3 DNA. The D gene is left open where the match is weak. Some rows have no size entry. The others give once, few or many, or a class for an expanded clone.

>TRBD1|.|TRBJ1-2|TRBV29-1
CSVELRDSPYGYTF
TGCAGCGTTGAACTCCGGGACAGTCCCTATGGCTACACCTTC
>TRBD1|.|TRBJ2-1|TRBV19
CASSKAGQGASSYNEQFF
TGTGCCAGTAGTAAAGCGGGACAGGGGGCGAGCTCCTACAATGAGCAGTTCTTC
>TRBD2|.|TRBJ2-1|TRBV7-8
CASSPTRGLAGRSSYNEQFF
TGTGCCAGCAGTCCAACTCGGGGACTAGCGGGGAGGAGCTCCTACAATGAGCAGTTCTTC
>.|.|TRBJ2-2|TRBV10-3
CAISEVLPRELFF
TGTGCCATCAGTGAGGTACTCCCGAGGGAGCTGTTTTTT
>TRBD1|.|TRBJ2-7|TRBV5-5
CASSEYPGQGVYEQYF
TGTGCCAGCAGCGAATACCCGGGACAGGGGGTCTACGAGCAGTACTTC
>.|.|TRBJ1-2|TRBV18
CASSQRTLYGYTF
TGTGCCAGCTCGCAACGGACTTTATATGGCTACACCTTC
>TRBD1|.|TRBJ1-2|TRBV3-1/TRBV3-2
CASSPGQAIINYGYTF
TGTGCCAGCAGCCCGGGACAGGCAATAATTAACTATGGCTACACCTTC
>TRBD1|.|TRBJ2-7|TRBV28
CASSEDRSPFYEQYF
TGTGCCAGCAGCGAGGACAGGTCACCGTTCTACGAGCAGTACTTC
>TRBD2|.|TRBJ2-2|TRBV5-1
CASSFTREGGELFF
TGCGCCAGCAGCTTCACCAGGGAGGGCGGGGAGCTGTTTTTT
>TRBD2|.|TRBJ2-3|TRBV6-2/TRBV6-3
CASSQTSGLSTDTQYF
TGTGCCAGCAGTCAGACTAGCGGACTCAGCACAGATACGCAGTATTTT
>TRBD1|.|TRBJ2-2|TRBV27
CASSFSTGSPGELFF
TGTGCCAGCAGTTTCTCGACAGGGAGTCCCGGGGAGCTGTTTTTT
>.|.|TRBJ2-7|TRBV29-1
CSVAPAGAGEQYF
TGCAGCGTCGCCCCCGCGGGCGCGGGGGAGCAGTACTTC
>.|.|TRBJ1-2|TRBV2
CASNSNRAGYGYTF
TGTGCCAGCAATAGCAACAGGGCGGGCTATGGCTACACCTTC
>TRBD2|.|TRBJ2-7|TRBV27
CASSSPTYASGRIPYEQYF
TGTGCCAGCAGTTCACCCACGTACGCCAGCGGGAGGATTCCCTACGAGCAGTACTTC
>.|.|TRBJ2-7|TRBV7-2
CASSLGGGLSYEQYF
TGTGCCAGCAGCTTAGGGGGGGGCTTATCATACGAGCAGTACTTC
>TRBD1|once|TRBJ2-1|TRBV19
CASTKRPGQGAFLSYNEQFF
TGTGCCAGTACCAAAAGGCCCGGACAGGGGGCTTTCCTCTCCTACAATGAGCAGTTCTTC